This TCR beta chain was recovered during a study of patients and donors after allogeneic stem cell transplantation. This clonotype was picked up a small number of times. Germline CDR1 is DFQATT and CDR2 is SNEGSKA (reference sequence). The V end lost 0 bases, the J end lost 3 bases, and 15 bases lay between the germline ends. The CDR3 runs to 15 residues. TCRdb redid the calling of the RT-PCR reads with MiXCR, one entry per CDR3 protein. The table includes about 200,000 distinct CDR3 sequences, around 41% detected once. The clonotype originates from a human donor who was either an allogeneic HSCT recipient or a stem cell or donor lymphocyte infusion donor (not recorded which). It is not recorded whose cells these are; they may come from a transplant donor. The material sequenced was blood, either unsorted or a sorted T cell fraction (not recorded which). The chain employs TRBV20-1 and TRBJ2-7, with D possibly TRBD1 on 5 matching bases. CDR3 loop: CSARDLQGRLYEQYF. CDR3 coding DNA: TGCAGTGCTAGAGACCTCCAGGGTAGGCTCTACGAGCAGTACTTC.